Each of the 2 T cell receptor beta chains below was sequenced from the same sample in a study of PD-1 blockade in classical Hodgkin lymphoma. This table comes from immunoSEQ multiplex PCR, and its TCRdb copy is limited to in-frame clones, with some not included. The sample shows 20,000 to 25,000 clones, about 95% of them seen only once. Documented time point: newly diagnosed, previously untreated cHL patient sample. Sequenced: peripheral blood mononuclear cells (PBMCs). All receptors derive from a human donor with classical Hodgkin lymphoma.

V and J are TRBV5-8 and TRBJ2-7, with D perhaps TRBD2 (6 bases). The ends were cut back, 0 bases at V and 2 bases at J, with 12 bases in the middle. The CDR3 length is 15 residues. Germline CDR1 is SGHTS and CDR2 is YDEGEE. DNA for the CDR3: TGTGCCAGCAGCTTGGGACGGGGGAACACCTACGAGCAGTACTTC. It translates to CASSLGRGNTYEQYF.

CDR3 in DNA: TGTGCCAGCAGCTCTCCCCCGGGCAGCGGAGTAAATGGCTACACCTTC. As protein: CASSSPPGSGVNGYTF. This chain joins TRBV7-2 and TRBJ1-2; D not resolved. Trimming left V 4 bases short and J 6 bases short, with 21 bases between. This CDR3 has 16 residues. The germline CDR1 and CDR2 sequences are SGHTA and FQGNSA.